This entry lists 18 T cell receptor beta chains sequenced from one sample in a study of T cell repertoires in ileal Crohn's disease. Some clones are missing from TCRdb's copy, which holds only in-frame ones; the method was immunoSEQ multiplex PCR. The table includes some 15,000 clones, under 95% detected once. Input material: ileal tissue. The receptors were sampled from an adult with Crohn's disease.

This clone appeared once. The chain has TRBV27 and TRBJ2-5; the D gene is possibly TRBD1 (7 bases). With 8 bases removed from V and 4 bases from J, the gap between germline ends came to 14 bases. The CDR3 has 13 residues. The germline V gene encodes CDR1 MNHEY and CDR2 SMNVEV (reference sequence). The CDR3 nucleotides are TGTGCCAGCCAGGGGGGATGGGGAGAGACCCAGTACTTC. Encoded protein: CASQGGWGETQYF.

The chain has TRBV9 and TRBJ2-1, with TRBD1 matching over 8 bases. V dropped 4 bases and J dropped 8; count of bases not matched to a gene: 11. Germline CDR1 and CDR2: SGDLS and YYNGEE. The CDR3 totals 15 residues. CDR3 protein: CASSPYGQGADEQFF. The CDR3, as DNA: TGTGCCAGCAGCCCATACGGCCAGGGGGCCGATGAGCAGTTCTTC.

This sequence joins TRBV5-5 and TRBJ2-6; D possibly corresponds to TRBD1 (5 bases). Germline V gene lookup returns CDR1 SGHKS and CDR2 YYEKEE (reference sequence). V shed 4 bases and J shed 4 bases, with 6 bases lying between them. The CDR3 loop spans 13 amino acids. The CDR3 nucleotides read TGTGCCAGCAGCGGGGCGGGGGCCAACGTCCTGACTTTC. The encoded protein is CASSGAGANVLTF.

The V and J genes are TRBV7-9 and TRBJ2-2; D call uncertain. The V gene lost 5 bases and the J gene lost 4 bases, with 17 bases spanning the gap. Germline V gene data show CDR1 as SEHNR and CDR2 as FQNEAQ (reference sequence). This CDR3 region has 16 residues. CDR3 sequence reads: CASSHLSLAGTGELFF. For the CDR3, the DNA is TGTGCCAGCAGCCACCTAAGCTTAGCTGGCACCGGGGAGCTGTTTTTT. Full variable domain (missing parts from reference TRBV7-9 and TRBJ2-2): DTGVSQNPRHKITKRGQNVTFRCDPISEHNRLYWYRQTLGQGPEFLTYFQNEAQLEKSRLLSDRFSAERPKGSFSTLEIQRTEQGDSAMYLCASSHLSLAGTGELFFGEGSRLTVL.

The V and J genes are TRBV5-1 and TRBJ1-1, with 9 bases lining up with TRBD1. The CDR3 loop spans 13 amino acids. Trimming cost V 4 bases and J 8 bases; bases outside gene matches: 6. Germline V gene sequence: CDR1 SGHRS, CDR2 YFSETQ. In nucleotides, the CDR3 is TGCGCCAGCAGCCCGGGACAGGGTCCCGAAGCTTTCTTT. Its translation: CASSPGQGPEAFF.

The chain recombines TRBV2 with TRBJ2-5; possibly TRBD2 for D (7 bases). Per the germline V gene, CDR1 is SNHLY and CDR2 is FYNNEI. There are 15 residues in the CDR3. The V end lost 3 bases, the J end lost 5 bases, and 16 bases lay between the germline ends. The CDR3 region has the DNA TGTGCCAGCAGTGATGGCGGGGAGGGGGGGGAGACCCAGTACTTC. Amino acids: CASSDGGEGGETQYF. Filled out from reference TRBV2 and TRBJ2-5, the complete variable domain reads EPEVTQTPSHQVTQMGQEVILRCVPISNHLYFYWYRQILGQKVEFLVSFYNNEISEKSEIFDDQFSVERPDGSNFTLKIRSTKLEDSAMYFCASSDGGEGGETQYFGPGTRLLVL.

The chain couples TRBV25-1 to TRBJ2-7, with 7 bases fitting TRBD1. The V and J ends lost 6 bases and 1 base, in that order; junction bases with no gene match: 6. The CDR3 consists of 14 residues. Germline CDR1 is MGHDK and CDR2 is SYGVNS. The CDR3 coding sequence is TGTGCCAGCAGCAGGGGGTCAACGTCCTACGAGCAGTACTTC. It codes for CASSRGSTSYEQYF.

This sequence joins TRBV10-3 and TRBJ2-5; a weak D match, TRBD2 (6 bases). The DNA matches TRBJ2-7 better at its end, which makes the J call doubtful. This CDR3 comprises 13 residues. The germline V gene encodes CDR1 ENHRY and CDR2 SYGVKD. This CDR3 reads CAISDSGRYEQYF. Written as DNA, the CDR3 is TGTGCCATCAGTGATTCAGGGAGGTACGAGCAGTACTTC.

This clone was found a few times. The chain combines TRBV29-1 with TRBJ1-2; tentative D call: TRBD1 (6 bases). Trimming cost V 4 bases and J 4 bases, with 13 bases left between them. CDR3 length: 13 amino acids. Germline CDR1 and CDR2: SQVTM and ANQGSEA. CDR3 sequence (DNA): TGCAGCGTTGGCGTGACAGGCTCCTATGGCTACACCTTC. Encoded protein: CSVGVTGSYGYTF.

The rearrangement joins TRBV5-6 to TRBJ2-5; D may be TRBD1 (5 bases). The DNA end is more similar to TRBJ2-7, so the J call may be wrong. Germline assignment: CDR1 SGHDT and CDR2 YYEEEE. The CDR3 consists of 15 residues. The CDR3 DNA is TGTGCCAGCAGCCCGGGCCCAGGGAACGCCTACGAGCAGTACTTC. Amino acids: CASSPGPGNAYEQYF.

This chain joins TRBV4-1 and TRBJ1-2; D gene uncertain. This CDR3 spans 13 amino acids. The V end lost 4 bases, the J end lost 4 bases, and 10 bases lay between the germline ends. Germline V lookup: CDR1 MGHRA, CDR2 YSYEKL. The CDR3 is CASSREQSYGYTF. The CDR3 DNA reads TGCGCCAGCAGCCGCGAACAGAGCTATGGCTACACCTTC.

This chain connects TRBV10-1 to TRBJ2-5; D unclear. Germline V gene data show CDR1 as WNHNN and CDR2 as SYGVQD (reference sequence). Trimming removed 3 bases at V and 5 bases at J, with 10 bases between. This CDR3 contains 13 residues. This chain's CDR3 is CASSDGPPETQYF. As DNA, the CDR3 is TGCGCCAGCAGTGATGGGCCCCCGGAGACCCAGTACTTC.

This chain joins TRBV27 and TRBJ1-1; 7 nucleotides line up with TRBD1. Per germline, CDR1 MNHEY and CDR2 SMNVEV (reference sequence). V was clipped by 3 bases and J by 11 bases; unmatched bases: 12. The CDR3 contains 14 residues. CDR3 region: CASSFSLDREFAFF. CDR3 DNA: TGTGCCAGCAGTTTCTCTCTTGACAGGGAGTTTGCTTTCTTT.

This clone was picked up a small number of times. The J gene is TRBJ2-1, the V gene TRBV9; D unclear. Trimming stripped 0 bases from V and 1 base from J, with 8 bases between. The CDR3 is 15 residues long. Germline CDR1 reads SGDLS; CDR2 reads YYNGEE. CDR3 loop: CASSVDLASYNEQFF. The CDR3 DNA sequence: TGTGCCAGCAGCGTAGATTTGGCATCCTACAATGAGCAGTTCTTC.

Here the CDR3 DNA reads TGCGCCAGCAGCTCGGTCGGGACAGTCGGAAACACCATATATTTT. The encoded protein is CASSSVGTVGNTIYF. The rearrangement links TRBV5-1 to TRBJ1-3; 7 bases line up with TRBD1. The V gene's germline CDR1 is SGHRS and CDR2 YFSETQ. This CDR3 spans 15 amino acids. The V segment lost 3 bases and the J segment 4 bases; nucleotides outside the gene matches: 7.

J is TRBJ2-5 and V is TRBV27; 10 nucleotides match TRBD2. The junction had 9 bases not matched to a gene; V was cut back by 5 bases and J by 6 bases. Germline V gene data show CDR1 as MNHEY and CDR2 as SMNVEV (reference sequence). This CDR3 is 15 amino acids long. The CDR3 sequence is CASSPAGTSVQTQYF. The DNA for the CDR3 is TGTGCCAGCAGTCCAGCTGGGACTAGCGTGCAGACCCAGTACTTC.

This chain uses TRBV29-1 with TRBJ1-1; D possibly corresponds to TRBD1 (6 bases). Germline lookup yields CDR1 SQVTM and CDR2 ANQGSEA. V lost 3 bases to trimming and J lost 0 bases, with 11 bases between them. The CDR3 spans 14 residues. The CDR3: CSVDRTALNTEAFF. For the CDR3, the DNA is TGCAGCGTTGACCGGACAGCCCTGAACACTGAAGCTTTCTTT. The whole variable domain, filled in from reference TRBV29-1 and TRBJ1-1, reads SAVISQKPSRDICQRGTSLTIQCQVDSQVTMMFWYRQQPGQSLTLIATANQGSEATYESGFVIDKFPISRPNLTFSTLTVSNMSPEDSSIYLCSVDRTALNTEAFFGQGTRLTVV.

This clone appeared a single time. J is TRBJ1-1 and V is TRBV6-6; D might be TRBD1 (5 bases). The CDR3 has 16 residues. Per germline, CDR1 MNHNY and CDR2 SVGAGI (reference sequence). V was clipped by 0 bases and J by 5 bases, with 16 bases between them. CDR3 bases: TGTGCCAGCAGTTACTCTTTCGGACAACAAGAGACTGAAGCTTTCTTT. It encodes CASSYSFGQQETEAFF.